This TCR beta chain appears in the sequencing data of a study of T cells in Graves' hyperthyroidism and ophthalmopathy. Study conclusions and caveats: Ophthalmopathy, which appeared later, was predicted by the model a median about 6 months before onset. A 13 V-J signature model discriminated ophthalmopathy versus stable hyperthyroidism.

Using RNA transcripts as the source, TCR beta CDR3 regions were amplified. Using the HTBI primer set, a first-round RT-PCR was run on the TCR CDR3. One entry per CDR3 protein results from TCRdb running MiXCR on the multiplex PCR reads. The table has hundreds of thousands of distinct CDR3 sequences, 40% to 55% seen once. This clonotype was seen ten or more times. Its antigen is unidentified. The CDR3 length is 14 residues. V was pared by 3 bases and J by 6 bases, with 14 bases between. Germline V gene sequence: CDR1 KGHDR, CDR2 SFDVKD. Clinical symptoms, serum thyroxine, TRAb, thyroid ultrasound and orbital computed tomography informed diagnoses.

The genes are TRBV24-1 and TRBJ2-7; D perhaps matches TRBD1 (6 bases). Sequenced material: peripheral blood or thyroid tissue (not recorded which). The sequence derives from an adult man with Graves' disease, either hyperthyroidism or ophthalmopathy (not recorded which). The CDR3 coding sequence is TGTGCCACCAGTGATCCAGGGGCCACCTCCGAGCAGTACTTC. Translating gives CATSDPGATSEQYF.